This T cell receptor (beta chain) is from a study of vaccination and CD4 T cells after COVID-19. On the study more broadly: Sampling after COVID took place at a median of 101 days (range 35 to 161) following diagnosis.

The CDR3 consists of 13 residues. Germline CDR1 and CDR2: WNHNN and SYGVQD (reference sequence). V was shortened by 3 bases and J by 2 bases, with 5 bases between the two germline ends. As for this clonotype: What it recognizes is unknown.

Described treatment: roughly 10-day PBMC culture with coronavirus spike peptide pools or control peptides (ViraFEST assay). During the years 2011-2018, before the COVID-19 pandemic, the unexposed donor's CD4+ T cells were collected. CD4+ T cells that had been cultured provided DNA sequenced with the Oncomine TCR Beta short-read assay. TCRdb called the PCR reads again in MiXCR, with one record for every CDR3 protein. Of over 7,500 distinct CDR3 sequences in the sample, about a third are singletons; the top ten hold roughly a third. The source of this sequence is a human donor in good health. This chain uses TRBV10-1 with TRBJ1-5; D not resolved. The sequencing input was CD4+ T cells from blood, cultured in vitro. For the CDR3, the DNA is TGCGCCAGCAGTGAACAGCGCAATCAGCCCCAGCATTTT. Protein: CASSEQRNQPQHF.